This passage covers 16 T cell receptor beta chains from one sample sequenced in a study of T cell responses to AZD1222 COVID-19 vaccine (dated by TCRdb to about 2021). Libraries were made using the immunoSEQ multiplex PCR assay. The immuneACCESS repertoire file appears here via TCRdb, limited to in-frame rearrangements. These files lack a portion of the clones; in checked studies, under half of the deficit traces to unresolved V genes, and the cause of the others is not known. The sample table shows 150,000 to 200,000 clones, and about nine tenths are seen once. 2.6% of the sample is in the top ten clones. Sample time point, as interpreted from the label and publication: baseline before first vaccination. Sequencing used peripheral blood, obtained on day 0 of AZD1222 vaccination. These receptors all come from an adult in good health.

This chain links TRBV24-1 with TRBJ1-4; 8 nucleotides agree with TRBD1. This CDR3 is built from 15 residues. The V segment lost 3 bases and the J segment 4 bases; nucleotides outside the gene matches: 3. Germline lookup yields CDR1 KGHDR and CDR2 SFDVKD. This CDR3 reads CATSDRQGSNEKLFF. In nucleotides, the CDR3 is TGTGCCACCAGTGATCGACAGGGGAGTAATGAAAAACTGTTTTTT.

In its sample, this clone was seen once. The rearrangement joins TRBV5-1 to TRBJ2-7, with 8 bases aligning to TRBD1. V was clipped by 4 bases and J by 8 bases; unmatched bases: 14. The V gene's germline CDR1 is SGHRS and CDR2 YFSETQ. The CDR3 has 15 residues. The CDR3 DNA reads as TGCGCCAGCAGCAATATGTCAGGGGGCCAAGGGCAGCAGTACTTC. Protein sequence: CASSNMSGGQGQQYF.

J is TRBJ1-1 and V is TRBV6-1; D call uncertain. The CDR3 totals 16 residues. Germline assignment: CDR1 MNHNS and CDR2 SASEGT. The V and J ends lost 3 bases and 1 base respectively, with 15 bases between them. The CDR3 sequence is CASSEGYVRRNTEAFF. The CDR3 DNA reads TGTGCCAGCAGTGAGGGATACGTAAGAAGGAACACTGAAGCTTTCTTT.

The chain has TRBV19 and TRBJ1-1, with D tentatively TRBD1 (5 bases). V was shortened by 3 bases and J by 4 bases, with 18 bases between the two germline ends. CDR1 and CDR2 (germline): LNHDA, SQIVND (reference sequence). The CDR3 covers 16 residues. CDR3 loop: CASSIRGQGRGTEAFF. The CDR3 coding sequence is TGTGCCAGTAGTATCAGAGGGCAGGGTAGGGGCACTGAAGCTTTCTTT.

This chain joins TRBV6-6 and TRBJ1-2, with TRBD1 matching 11 bases. Germline V gene lookup returns CDR1 MNHNY and CDR2 SVGAGI (reference sequence). The CDR3 has 13 residues. V dropped 4 bases and J dropped 7; count of bases not matched to a gene: 2. CDR3 protein: CASSLGTGGGYTF. For the CDR3, the DNA is TGTGCCAGCAGTTTGGGGACAGGGGGTGGCTACACCTTC.

Here the CDR3 DNA reads TGTGCCAGCAGCCCTAGACAGGGGGTCATGAACACTGAAGCTTTCTTT. Protein: CASSPRQGVMNTEAFF. The chain uses TRBV11-2 and TRBJ1-1; 9 bases line up with TRBD1. The CDR3 runs 16 residues. J lost 0 bases, V lost 5 bases, and 7 bases had no gene match. From germline, CDR1 is SGHAT and CDR2 FQNNGV.

CDR3 nucleotides: TGTGCCAGCAGCTTCGCCCTGACGGATGGCTACACCTTC. This sequence encodes CASSFALTDGYTF. V gene TRBV7-9 combines with J gene TRBJ1-2; D unclear. V was pared by 3 bases and J by 6 bases, with 11 bases between. Germline V gives CDR1 SEHNR, CDR2 FQNEAQ (reference sequence). This CDR3 comprises 13 residues.

The V and J genes are TRBV15 and TRBJ2-1, with D hard to call. Per germline, CDR1 LNHNV and CDR2 YYDKDF (reference sequence). V lost 2 bases and J lost 3, with 8 bases in between. The CDR3 extends over 14 amino acids. In DNA, the CDR3 is TGTGCCACCAGCAGATCGAACAGCTACAATGAGCAGTTCTTC. This gives the protein CATSRSNSYNEQFF. Full variable domain (outside the CDR3, taken from reference TRBV15 and TRBJ2-1): DAMVIQNPRYQVTQFGKPVTLSCSQTLNHNVMYWYQQKSSQAPKLLFHYYDKDFNNEADTPDNFQSRRPNTSFCFLDIRSPGLGDTAMYLCATSRSNSYNEQFFGPGTRLTVL.

The V call is TRBV18, the J call TRBJ1-4, with D perhaps matching TRBD1 (6 bases). The V gene's germline CDR1 is KGHSH and CDR2 LQKENI. V shed 2 bases and J shed 0 bases, with 7 bases lying between them. There are 15 residues in the CDR3. DNA for the CDR3: TGTGCCAGCTCACCAAGACAGGCAACTAATGAAAAACTGTTTTTT. It is translated as CASSPRQATNEKLFF.

The chain combines TRBV10-3 with TRBJ2-7, with TRBD1 matching 7 bases. Looked up from germline, CDR1 is ENHRY and CDR2 is SYGVKD. The CDR3 covers 16 residues. V dropped 3 bases and J dropped 2; count of bases not matched to a gene: 10. CDR3 nucleotide sequence: TGTGCCATCAGTGAACCCCGACAGGGTGATACCTACGAGCAGTACTTC. This sequence encodes CAISEPRQGDTYEQYF.

This clone was detected once. V usage is TRBV27 and J usage is TRBJ2-5, with 7 bases identical to TRBD2. Germline CDR1 reads MNHEY; CDR2 reads SMNVEV (reference sequence). V lost 7 bases and J lost 5; bases outside the gene matches: 34. The CDR3 sequence is 22 residues long. The CDR3 sequence is CASTSRVSSGSGPKAGWETQYF. CDR3 DNA sequence: TGTGCCAGCACCAGTCGGGTTTCCAGTGGTAGCGGGCCCAAGGCGGGGTGGGAGACCCAGTACTTC.

There are a few counts of this clone. The rearrangement uses TRBV7-3 and TRBJ2-1, with 10 bases that match TRBD2. This CDR3 comprises 16 residues. Trimming took 1 base from V and 7 from J; bases not matched to a gene: 7. Germline values: CDR1 SGHTA, CDR2 FQGTGA. The CDR3 coding sequence is TGTGCCAGCAGCTTAATGTCTAGCGGGAGAGGGAATGAGCAGTTCTTC. Translation gives CASSLMSSGRGNEQFF.

The chain employs TRBV9 and TRBJ1-6; D call uncertain. The germline gives CDR1 SGDLS, CDR2 YYNGEE. Trimming removed 0 bases from V and 7 bases from J, with 8 bases in between. This CDR3 region has 14 residues. The CDR3 nucleotides read TGTGCCAGCAGCGTAGTGCCCGAAAATTCACCCCTCCACTTT. It specifies CASSVVPENSPLHF.

V usage is TRBV28 and J usage is TRBJ1-4, with no clear D. This CDR3 region has 15 residues. Looked up from germline, CDR1 is MDHEN and CDR2 is SYDVKM. V was trimmed by 7 bases and J by 3 bases, leaving 15 bases between them. The DNA for the CDR3 is TGTGCCAGCACTTCCCACTCGGTCCCTAATGAAAAACTGTTTTTT. Its protein product is CASTSHSVPNEKLFF. The whole variable domain, remainder taken from reference TRBV28 and TRBJ1-4, is DVKVTQSSRYLVKRTGEKVFLECVQDMDHENMFWYRQDPGLGLRLIYFSYDVKMKEKGDIPEGYSVSREKKERFSLILESASTNQTSMYLCASTSHSVPNEKLFFGSGTQLSVL.

The V and J genes are TRBV18 and TRBJ2-2; a weak D match, TRBD2 (6 bases). V lost 0 bases and J lost 5, with 10 bases in between. Looked up from germline, CDR1 is KGHSH and CDR2 is LQKENI. This CDR3 is built from 15 residues. CDR3 in DNA: TGTGCCAGCTCACCACCGGGGACTGCGACCGGGGAGCTGTTTTTT. Translated, it gives CASSPPGTATGELFF. The whole variable domain, remainder taken from reference TRBV18 and TRBJ2-2, is NAGVMQNPRHLVRRRGQEARLRCSPMKGHSHVYWYRQLPEEGLKFMVYLQKENIIDESGMPKERFSAEFPKEGPSILRIQQVVRGDSAAYFCASSPPGTATGELFFGEGSRLTVL.

The rearrangement uses TRBV19 and TRBJ1-2; 7 bases align to TRBD1. V lost 2 bases and J lost 4; bases outside the gene matches: 7. This CDR3 region has 15 residues. Per germline, CDR1 LNHDA and CDR2 SQIVND (reference sequence). The CDR3 DNA sequence: TGTGCCAGTAGTATAACAGGGGACGCGAGCTATGGCTACACCTTC. It specifies CASSITGDASYGYTF.